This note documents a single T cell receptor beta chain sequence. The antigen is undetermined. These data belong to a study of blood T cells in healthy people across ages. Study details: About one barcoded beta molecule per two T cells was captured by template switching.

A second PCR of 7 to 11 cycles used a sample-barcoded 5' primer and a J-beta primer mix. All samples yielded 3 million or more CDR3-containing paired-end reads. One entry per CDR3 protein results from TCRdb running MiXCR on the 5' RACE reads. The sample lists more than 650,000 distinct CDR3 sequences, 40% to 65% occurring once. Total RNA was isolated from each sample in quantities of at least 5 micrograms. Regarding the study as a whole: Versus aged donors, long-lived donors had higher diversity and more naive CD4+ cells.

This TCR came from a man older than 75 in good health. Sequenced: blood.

CDR3 sequence reads: CASSVENGGDEQFF. DNA for the CDR3: TGTGCCAGCAGCGTAGAGAATGGAGGGGATGAGCAGTTCTTC. This chain joins TRBV9 and TRBJ2-1; D perhaps matches TRBD2 (6 bases). Trimming removed 0 bases at V and 8 bases at J, with 12 bases between. Germline V lookup: CDR1 SGDLS, CDR2 YYNGEE. The CDR3 loop spans 14 amino acids.